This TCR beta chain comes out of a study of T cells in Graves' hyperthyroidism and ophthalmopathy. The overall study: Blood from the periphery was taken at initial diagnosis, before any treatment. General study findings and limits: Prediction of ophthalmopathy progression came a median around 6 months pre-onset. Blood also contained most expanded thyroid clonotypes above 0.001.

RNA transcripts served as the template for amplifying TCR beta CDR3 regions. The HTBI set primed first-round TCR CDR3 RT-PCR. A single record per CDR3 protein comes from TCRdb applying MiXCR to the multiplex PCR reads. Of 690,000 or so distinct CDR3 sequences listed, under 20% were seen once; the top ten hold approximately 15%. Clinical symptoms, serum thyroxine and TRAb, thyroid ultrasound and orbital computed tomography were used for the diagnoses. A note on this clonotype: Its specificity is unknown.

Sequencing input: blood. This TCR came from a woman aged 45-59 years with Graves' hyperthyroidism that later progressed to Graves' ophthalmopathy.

CDR3 loop: CASKREQGVRNEQFF. CDR3 DNA: TGTGCCAGCAAAAGGGAACAGGGGGTCAGGAATGAGCAGTTCTTC. V is TRBV6-4 and J is TRBJ2-1, with TRBD1 identical over 8 bases. Germline V gene data show CDR1 as MRHNA and CDR2 as SNTAGT. The V segment lost 7 bases and the J segment 7 bases; nucleotides outside the gene matches: 12. The CDR3 totals 15 residues.